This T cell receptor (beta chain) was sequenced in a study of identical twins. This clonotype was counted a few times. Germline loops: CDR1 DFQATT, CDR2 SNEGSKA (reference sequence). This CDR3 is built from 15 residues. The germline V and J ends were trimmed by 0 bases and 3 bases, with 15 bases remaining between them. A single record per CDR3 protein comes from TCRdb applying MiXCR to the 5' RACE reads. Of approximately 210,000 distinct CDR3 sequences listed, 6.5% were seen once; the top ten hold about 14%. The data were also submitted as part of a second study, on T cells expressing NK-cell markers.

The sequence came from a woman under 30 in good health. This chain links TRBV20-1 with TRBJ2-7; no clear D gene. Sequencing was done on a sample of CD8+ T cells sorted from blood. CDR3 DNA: TGCAGTGCTAGAGATCTGAAGGACGGCCGCTACGAGCAGTACTTC. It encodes CSARDLKDGRYEQYF.